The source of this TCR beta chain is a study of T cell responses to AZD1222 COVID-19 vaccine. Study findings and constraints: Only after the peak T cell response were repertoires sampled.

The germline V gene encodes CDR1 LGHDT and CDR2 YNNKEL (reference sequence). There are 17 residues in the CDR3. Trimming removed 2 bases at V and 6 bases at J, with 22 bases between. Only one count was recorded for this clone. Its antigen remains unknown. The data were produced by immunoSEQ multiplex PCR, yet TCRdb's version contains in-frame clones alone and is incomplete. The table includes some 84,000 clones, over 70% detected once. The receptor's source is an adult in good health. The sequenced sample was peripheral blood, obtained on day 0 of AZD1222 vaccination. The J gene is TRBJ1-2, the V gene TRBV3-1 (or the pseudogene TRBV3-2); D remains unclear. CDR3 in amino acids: CASSQNTNYRGAHGYTF. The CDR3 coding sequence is TGTGCCAGCAGCCAAAACACAAATTACCGGGGAGCGCATGGCTACACCTTC.